The 9 T cell receptor beta chains given below trace back to one sample, sequenced in a study of technical replicates of blood from a few donors. TCRdb's copy holds only in-frame clones and misses some; the assay was immunoSEQ multiplex PCR. The profile covers 65,000 to 85,000 clones, with 80% to 95% appearing a single time and approximately 0.27% taken by the ten largest. Sequences were obtained from T cells isolated from PBMCs. The source is a human donor in good health.

V and J are TRBV18 and TRBJ2-7; D not resolved. The CDR3 length is 14 residues. Germline V gene lookup returns CDR1 KGHSH and CDR2 LQKENI. Between the trimmed V and J ends, which lost 2 bases and 2 bases, there was a span of 10 bases. The CDR3: CASSPTAQTYEQYF. The CDR3 bases are TGTGCCAGCTCACCAACAGCACAGACCTACGAGCAGTACTTC. Looking up the rest from reference TRBV18 and TRBJ2-7 gives the full variable domain: NAGVMQNPRHLVRRRGQEARLRCSPMKGHSHVYWYRQLPEEGLKFMVYLQKENIIDESGMPKERFSAEFPKEGPSILRIQQVVRGDSAAYFCASSPTAQTYEQYFGPGTRLTVT.

The chain has TRBV30 and TRBJ1-1; weak D call: TRBD1 (5 bases). Trimming shortened V by 5 bases and J by 1 base, and 29 bases separated the two germline ends. This CDR3 has 19 residues. In germline, CDR1 is GTSNPN, CDR2 SVGIG (reference sequence). The CDR3 loop reads CAWADTSFSPPPRNTEAFF. Written as DNA, the CDR3 is TGTGCCTGGGCGGACACCTCTTTTAGTCCACCACCTCGGAACACTGAAGCTTTCTTT. Full variable domain (outside the CDR3, taken from reference TRBV30 and TRBJ1-1): SQTIHQWPATLVQPVGSPLSLECTVEGTSNPNLYWYRQAAGRGLQLLFYSVGIGQISSEVPQNLSASRPQDRQFILSSKKLLLSDSGFYLCAWADTSFSPPPRNTEAFFGQGTRLTVV.

The chain links TRBV2 to TRBJ2-7; D gene ambiguous. The length of the CDR3 is 13 residues. CDR1 and CDR2 (germline): SNHLY, FYNNEI. The V gene lost 8 bases and the J gene lost 3 bases, with 14 bases spanning the gap. The CDR3 DNA reads TGTGCCAGCGAACCCCGGAGTTTCTACGAGCAGTACTTC. This gives the protein CASEPRSFYEQYF.

The chain couples TRBV9 to TRBJ2-1; 8 bases match TRBD2. CDR1 and CDR2 (germline): SGDLS, YYNGEE. V lost 0 bases, J lost 8 bases, and 7 bases stayed unmatched. The CDR3 is made up of 15 amino acids. CDR3 amino acids: CASSVGSGGSYEQFF. For the CDR3, the DNA is TGTGCCAGCAGCGTAGGAAGCGGGGGAAGCTATGAGCAGTTCTTC. Together with reference TRBV9 and TRBJ2-1, the CDR3 gives the full variable domain: DSGVTQTPKHLITATGQRVTLRCSPRSGDLSVYWYQQSLDQGLQFLIQYYNGEERAKGNILERFSAQQFPDLHSELNLSSLELGDSALYFCASSVGSGGSYEQFFGPGTRLTVL.

This rearrangement joins TRBV5-4 to TRBJ2-7; D call uncertain. The CDR3 consists of 12 residues. Germline V gene data show CDR1 as SGHNT and CDR2 as YYREEE (reference sequence). The ends were cut back, 4 bases at V and 6 bases at J, with 11 bases in the middle. CDR3 region: CASSLPRSEQYF. In nucleotides, the CDR3 is TGTGCCAGCAGCCTGCCTAGGTCCGAGCAGTACTTC.

This chain uses TRBV11-3 with TRBJ2-7, with TRBD1 identical over 7 bases. Germline loops: CDR1 SGHNT, CDR2 YENEEA. The CDR3 length is 16 residues. V shed 4 bases and J 2 bases; nucleotides not matched to a gene: 11. The chain's CDR3 is CASSSPGTDRTYEQYF. CDR3 nucleotide sequence: TGTGCCAGCAGCTCTCCCGGGACAGACCGTACCTACGAGCAGTACTTC. Combining the CDR3 with reference TRBV11-3 and TRBJ2-7 gives the whole variable domain EAGVVQSPRYKIIEKKQPVAFWCNPISGHNTLYWYLQNLGQGPELLIRYENEEAVDDSQLPKDRFSAERLKGVDSTLKIQPAELGDSAVYLCASSSPGTDRTYEQYFGPGTRLTVT.

This chain joins TRBV5-1 and TRBJ1-1, with D tentatively TRBD1 (6 bases). Trimming took 3 bases from V and 2 from J, leaving 20 bases between them. The CDR3 length is 17 residues. CDR1 and CDR2 from the germline V gene are SGHRS and YFSETQ. CDR3 region: CASSSGSGGPYNTEAFF. In DNA, the CDR3 is TGCGCCAGCAGCTCGGGCTCGGGGGGCCCCTATAACACTGAAGCTTTCTTT.

This chain uses TRBV5-1 with TRBJ2-2; D is uncertain. CDR1 is SGHRS, CDR2 YFSETQ, per germline. V was trimmed by 3 bases and J by 1 base, leaving 13 bases between them. This CDR3 comprises 16 residues. The CDR3 DNA sequence: TGCGCCAGCAGCTCGGGTAGCCTTTTGAACACCGGGGAGCTGTTTTTT. Protein sequence: CASSSGSLLNTGELFF.

J is TRBJ2-5 and V is TRBV2; TRBD2 matches 7 bases. CDR1 is SNHLY and CDR2 is FYNNEI in the germline V gene. CDR3 length equals 14 residues. The J segment lost 4 bases and the V segment lost 4 bases, leaving 6 bases of the junction unmatched. The chain's CDR3 is CASSGGGRGETQYF. As DNA, the CDR3 is TGTGCCAGCAGTGGGGGGGGTAGAGGAGAGACCCAGTACTTC.